This TCR beta chain was documented in a study of CD8+CD57+ T cells in acquired aplastic anemia (dated by TCRdb to between 2018 and 2020). About the investigation overall: On average, sorted CD4+ and CD8+ cells yielded 3.2 ug of extracted DNA, with a range of about 0.17 to 27.4 ug. Overall study results and their limits: Around 30 CD8+ CDR3 sequences were found in both patients and controls but appeared to be highly expressed in patients and within the immunodominant clones of the patients. No significant difference in CD8+ Simpson's diversity was found between patients and healthy controls (P=0.060).

In this study, sorted CD4+ and CD8+ T cells from the blood of healthy subjects and of severe aplastic anemia patients had their TCR repertoires deep-sequenced. Ficoll-Paque density gradient centrifugation was used to isolate peripheral blood mononuclear cells. Before DNA extraction, CD4+ and CD8+ T cells were sorted by FACS or by magnetic beads. From the cysteine up to the phenylalanine, the CDR3 has a length of 15 residues. Just the 45-base CDR3 DNA is kept, in frame starting at base 1. Trimming costs V 0 bases and J 7 bases, and their ends lie 15 bases apart. CDR1 KGHSY and CDR2 FQNENV are derived from the germline V gene. Profiling of TCR beta VDJ combinations and CDR3 sequences used genomic DNA as the template. An Illumina HiSeq 2000 was used for TCR repertoire sequencing. The study's own analysis went as follows. TRBV/TRBJ rearrangement plots, CDR3 size and DJ length profiles, and Simpson's diversity index were used to evaluate the repertoires. The immunodominant clone was defined as the most abundant DNA sequence in deep sequencing data. CDR3 amino acid sequences were checked for sharing across subjects and were also compared against the VDJdb database and published repertoires. The public reads were reprocessed in TCRdb via fastp at Q25 and MiXCR, keeping in-frame beta chains. Each entry is one CDR3 protein sequence, shown with its most common DNA and genes. The authors' filters were not applied to this entry. The table for this sample lists roughly 300,000 distinct CDR3 sequences; 55% to 60% of them were counted only once. In total, the top ten clones hold 6.5% to 10% of the sample.

The table lists this clonotype with many counts. It has no known antigen specificity. No quality values exist for individual bases; no much larger clone is one base distant. The sequence links TRBV16 to TRBJ1-2, and possibly TRBD1, on 5 matching bases. Sequencing was carried out using sorted CD4+, CD8+, or CD8+CD57+ T cells (not recorded which) from PBMCs. This sequence originates from a human donor with severe aplastic anemia or a healthy control (not recorded which). The CDR3 here reads CASSQSEKGTSGYTF. Read as DNA, the sequence is TGTGCCAGCAGCCAATCGGAGAAGGGGACCTCTGGCTACACCTTC. With all but the CDR3 taken from the reference TRBV16 and TRBJ1-2 genes, the full variable domain is: GEEVAQTPKHLVRGEGQKAKLYCAPIKGHSYVFWYQQVLKNEFKFLISFQNENVFDETGMPKERFSAKCLPNSPCSLEIQATKLEDSAVYFCASSQSEKGTSGYTFGSGTRLTVV.